This TCR beta chain came from a study of identical twins. Of note for this clonotype: As yet, its antigen is unknown.

One entry per CDR3 protein, called by TCRdb with MiXCR from the 5' RACE reads. The data contain approximately 500,000 distinct CDR3 sequences, about 24% of them seen just once; the ten biggest clones take up roughly 2.8%. Study-level points and caveats: The presence of invariant MAIT and iNKT cells could partly confound analyses of zero-insertion sequences. Instead of following the same donors, the conclusions were based on cross-sectional statistical analysis. A lower insertion count was a feature of abundant cord blood beta clonotypes, with no such feature in memory repertoires.

These data are also associated with another study on T cells expressing NK-cell markers. That paper notes: Only alpha-beta TCR T cells were sorted in several experiments, using an anti-gamma-delta TCR antibody.

What was sequenced was CD4+ T cells sorted from blood. This TCR was sampled from a woman younger than 30 in good health.

Here the CDR3 reads CASTLAGALNEQFF. DNA for the CDR3: TGTGCCAGCACCCTAGCGGGAGCCCTCAATGAGCAGTTCTTC. This chain uses TRBV7-2 with TRBJ2-1, with TRBD2 matching over 10 bases. J lost 6 bases, V lost 7 bases, and 6 bases had no gene match. The CDR3 covers 14 residues. CDR1 and CDR2 (germline): SGHTA, FQGNSA. Supplemented by reference TRBV7-2 and TRBJ2-1, the full variable domain reads GAGVSQSPSNKVTEKGKDVELRCDPISGHTALYWYRQSLGQGLEFLIYFQGNSAPDKSGLPSDRFSAERTGGSVSTLTIQRTQQEDSAVYLCASTLAGALNEQFFGPGTRLTVL.